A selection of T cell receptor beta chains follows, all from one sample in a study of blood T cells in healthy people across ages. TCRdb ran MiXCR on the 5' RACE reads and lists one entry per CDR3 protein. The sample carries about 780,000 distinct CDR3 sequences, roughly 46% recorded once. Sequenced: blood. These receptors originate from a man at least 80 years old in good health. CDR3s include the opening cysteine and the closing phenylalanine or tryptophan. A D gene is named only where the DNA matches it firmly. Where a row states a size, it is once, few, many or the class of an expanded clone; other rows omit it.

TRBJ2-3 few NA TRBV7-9 TGTGCCAGCAGTCTTCACATAGATACGCAGTATTTT CASSLHIDTQYF
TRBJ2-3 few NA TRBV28 TGTGCCAGCAGTTTAGTGCGGACTAGCACAGATACGCAGTATTTT CASSLVRTSTDTQYF
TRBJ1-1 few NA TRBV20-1 TGCAGTGCTAGAGGAGTCAGGGGCGAGGCGACTATGAACACTGAAGCTTTCTTT CSARGVRGEATMNTEAFF
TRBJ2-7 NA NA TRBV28 TGTGCCAGCAGTTCCTACGGGACCCAGTCCTACGAGCAGTACTTC CASSSYGTQSYEQYF
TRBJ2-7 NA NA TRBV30 TGTGCCCGGAGTTCCCGGAGGGACTCCTACGAGCAGTACTTC CARSSRRDSYEQYF
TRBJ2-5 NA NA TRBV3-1 TGTGCCAGCAGCCAAACAGGAGGTACTGAGCAGTACTTC CASSQTGGTEQYF
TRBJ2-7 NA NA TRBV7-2 TGTGCCAGCAGCCAGGGAGCGGGTTACGAGCAGTACTTC CASSQGAGYEQYF
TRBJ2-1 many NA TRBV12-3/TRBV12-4 TGTGCCAGCCGATGGGGGGAGAACAATGAGCAGTTCTTC CASRWGENNEQFF
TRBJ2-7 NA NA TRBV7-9 TGTGCCAGCAGCCCCGGGGATAGGGGTAGGCTTTCGTACGAGCAGTACTTC CASSPGDRGRLSYEQYF
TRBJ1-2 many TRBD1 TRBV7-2 TGTGCCAGCAGTCTTATAGGACAGGGGTCTGGCTACACCTTC CASSLIGQGSGYTF
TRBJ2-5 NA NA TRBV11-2 TGTGCCAGCAGCTTAGAACCTTGGCAGTACTTC CASSLEPWQYF
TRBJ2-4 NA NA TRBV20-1 TGCAGCGCCTCTGAGAACAGGGACATTCAGTACTTC CSASENRDIQYF
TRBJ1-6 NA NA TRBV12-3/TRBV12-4 TGTGCCAGCACGGACGGTAATTCACCCCTCCACTTT CASTDGNSPLHF
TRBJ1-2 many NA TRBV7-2 TGTGCCAGCAGCTTAGCGGCAGGGGTTAACTATGGCTACACCTTC CASSLAAGVNYGYTF
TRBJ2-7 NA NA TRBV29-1 TGCAGCGTTGACCTCCCGGTCGGACTGGGCTACGAGCAGTACTTC CSVDLPVGLGYEQYF
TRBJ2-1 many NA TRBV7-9 TGTGCCAGCAGCCAGCCACTAACGGAGGTAACTGGTGATGAGCAGTTCTTC CASSQPLTEVTGDEQFF
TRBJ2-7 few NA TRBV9 TGTGCCAGCAGCGGAGGGGACCGGGATTCCTACGAGCAGTACTTC CASSGGDRDSYEQYF
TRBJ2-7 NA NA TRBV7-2 TGTGCCAGCAGCCCCTCGGCGGGCCCCTACGAGCAGTACTTC CASSPSAGPYEQYF
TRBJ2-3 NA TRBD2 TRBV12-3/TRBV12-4 TGTGCCAGCAGTTTAGGGCCTAGCGGGGCCACAGATACGCAGTATTTT CASSLGPSGATDTQYF
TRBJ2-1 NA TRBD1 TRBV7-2 TGTGCCAGCACCCTTTGGGACAGGGCTGGTAATGAGCAGTTCTTC CASTLWDRAGNEQFF
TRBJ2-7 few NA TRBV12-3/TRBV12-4 TGTGCCAGCAGTTTAGCGCGCGGGCAGGTTGGCTCCCACGAGCAGTACTTC CASSLARGQVGSHEQYF
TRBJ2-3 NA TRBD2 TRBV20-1 TGCAGTGCTAGCCCTAGCGGGGGCAGCACAGATACGCAGTATTTT CSASPSGGSTDTQYF
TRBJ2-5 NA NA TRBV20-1 TGCAGTGCTAGAGACACAGACTACAGGGTTCTGAGAGAAGTGACCCAGTACTTC CSARDTDYRVLREVTQYF
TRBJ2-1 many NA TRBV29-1 TGCAGCGCGGGACACCAGGTCTACAATGAGCAGTTCTTC CSAGHQVYNEQFF
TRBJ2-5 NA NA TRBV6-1 TGTGCCAGCACTCCACACAGGGAGGGAGAGACCCAGTACTTC CASTPHREGETQYF
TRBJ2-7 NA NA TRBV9 TGTGCCGGCAGCGCCCGAACCTTTAACAATGAGCAGTACTTC CAGSARTFNNEQYF
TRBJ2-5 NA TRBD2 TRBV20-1 TGCAGTGCTAGAGATTGGGCTCCCCTAGCGGCATCACAAGAGACCCAGTACTTC CSARDWAPLAASQETQYF
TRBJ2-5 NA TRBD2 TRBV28 TGTGCCAGCAGTTTCCTAAGGACTAGCGGGAGAGGGGAGACCCAGTACTTC CASSFLRTSGRGETQYF